This paragraph covers one TCR beta chain sequence. Its antigen is not identified. The data belong to a study of human T cells and chemical hapten exposure. The overall study: 2% DPC was applied to about 2 cm by about 2 cm of upper inner arm skin for sensitization. Study-wide results and caveats: All donors were alopecia patients, so their immunity may differ from that of healthy people.

A single record per CDR3 protein comes from TCRdb applying MiXCR to the RACE reads. The sample holds 35,000 to 45,000 distinct CDR3 sequences; roughly 13% are singletons and the top ten take about 2.3%. Documented time point: patch test 3, about 24 weeks after DPC sensitization. Treatment of the sample: therapeutic diphenylcyclopropenone sensitization with weekly scalp DPC. Blood, whole and unfractionated, served as the source for total RNA extraction. There are 16 residues in the CDR3. V lost 2 bases, J lost 0 bases, and 11 bases lay in between. Germline CDR1 MDHEN, CDR2 SYDVKM. The sample consisted of whole blood, taken in connection with sensitization to the hapten diphenylcyclopropenone (DPC). The receptor was isolated from a woman aged 40 to 50 with alopecia areata. Some clones in this sample may be carry-over from other donors' samples. The chain uses TRBV28 and TRBJ1-3; D is perhaps TRBD1 (6 bases). The CDR3 spells CASSLKGGFSGNTIYF. The CDR3, as DNA: TGTGCCAGCAGTTTAAAGGGGGGGTTCTCTGGAAACACCATATATTTT. The full variable domain, its missing parts supplied by reference TRBV28 and TRBJ1-3, is DVKVTQSSRYLVKRTGEKVFLECVQDMDHENMFWYRQDPGLGLRLIYFSYDVKMKEKGDIPEGYSVSREKKERFSLILESASTNQTSMYLCASSLKGGFSGNTIYFGEGSWLTVV.